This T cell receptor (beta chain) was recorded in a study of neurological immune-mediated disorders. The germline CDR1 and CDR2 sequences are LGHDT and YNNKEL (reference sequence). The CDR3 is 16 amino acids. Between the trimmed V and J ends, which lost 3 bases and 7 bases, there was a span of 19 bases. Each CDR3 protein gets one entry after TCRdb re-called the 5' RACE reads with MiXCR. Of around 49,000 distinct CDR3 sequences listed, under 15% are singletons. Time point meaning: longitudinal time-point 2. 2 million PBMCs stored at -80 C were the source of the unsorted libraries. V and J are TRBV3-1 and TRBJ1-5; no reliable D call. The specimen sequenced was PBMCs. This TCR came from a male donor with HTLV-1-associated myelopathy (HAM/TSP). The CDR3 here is CASSQARAPGMQPQHF. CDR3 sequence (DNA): TGTGCCAGCAGCCAGGCGCGGGCCCCGGGCATGCAGCCCCAGCATTTT.